In this sample, the clone carrying this T cell receptor (beta chain) turned up many times. Its antigen is not known. Deep-level running was used for the assay. Sequenced by immunoSEQ multiplex PCR; TCRdb stores in-frame clones only, minus some. The sample comprises about 480,000 clones, less than 85% of which are singletons, and 10% to 15% rests with the top ten. This record comes from a study of shared clonotypes between healthy human individuals. Across the whole study: The cohort comprised a couple of women and a few men. Their ages spanned 18 to 49 years. General study findings and limits: Enrolling few donors narrowed the genetic and exposure-history diversity that was represented. The study sampled only blood, and tissue repertoires likely differ.

The sequence derives from a woman in her 40s in good health. Some clones in this sample may be carry-over from other donors' samples. Material: PBMCs.

The CDR3 DNA reads TGTGCCAGCAGCCAAGCGGGAGGGCCCTACAATGAGCAGTTCTTC. This sequence encodes CASSQAGGPYNEQFF. This chain connects TRBV11-2 to TRBJ2-1, with TRBD2 matching 10 bases. The CDR3 is 15 amino acids. J was trimmed by 2 bases and V by 5 bases; bases with no gene match: 3. Germline CDR1 SGHAT, CDR2 FQNNGV.